The 20 T cell receptor beta chains below all came from one sample that was sequenced in a study of brain metastases from non-small cell lung cancer. The repertoire was sequenced with immunoSEQ multiplex PCR; TCRdb's copy has only in-frame clones and lacks some. The repertoire holds around 4,000 clones, with about 90% as singletons. The sample taken for sequencing was primary lung tumor tissue. The receptors stem from a donor aged 40 or over with non-small cell lung cancer.

The rearrangement joins TRBV7-9 to TRBJ2-3, with TRBD2 matching 8 bases. CDR1 and CDR2 from the germline V gene are SEHNR and FQNEAQ (reference sequence). This CDR3 region has 15 residues. The trim removed 5 bases at V and 0 bases at J, leaving 4 bases unmatched. The CDR3 loop reads CASSPSGGSTDTQYF. The CDR3 DNA sequence: TGTGCCAGCAGCCCAAGCGGGGGAAGCACAGATACGCAGTATTTT.

The chain joins TRBV7-9 to TRBJ1-1; D is uncertain. V lost 3 bases and J 8 bases, leaving 13 bases between the germline ends. The CDR3 sequence is 13 residues long. CDR1 is SEHNR and CDR2 is FQNEAQ in the germline V gene (reference sequence). CDR3 coding DNA: TGTGCCAGCAGCTTTAGGGCCTCTTACGAAGCTTTCTTT. Its translation: CASSFRASYEAFF.

This clone was counted a single time. The chain links TRBV19 to TRBJ1-1; D gene unclear. Germline V gene data show CDR1 as LNHDA and CDR2 as SQIVND (reference sequence). V lost 7 bases and J 11 bases, leaving 17 bases between the germline ends. This CDR3 has 12 residues. The CDR3 here is CASTHWELGAFF. Here the CDR3 DNA reads TGTGCCAGTACCCATTGGGAGTTGGGGGCTTTCTTT.

The chain carries TRBV5-4 and TRBJ2-7, with a possible D match to TRBD1 (6 bases). The CDR3 contains 14 residues. CDR1 is SGHNT, CDR2 YYREEE, per germline (reference sequence). V was pared by 2 bases and J by 1 base, with 10 bases between. Here the CDR3 reads CASSFDRTSYEQYF. CDR3 nucleotide sequence: TGTGCCAGCAGCTTCGACAGGACTTCCTACGAGCAGTACTTC.

V usage is TRBV6-6 and J usage is TRBJ1-1, with D unresolved. V lost 5 bases, J lost 3 bases, and 13 bases lay in between. Germline V gene sequence: CDR1 MNHNY, CDR2 SVGAGI (reference sequence). This CDR3 spans 14 amino acids. For the CDR3, the DNA is TGTGCCAGCAGTAAAACGGAGGGTTACACTGAAGCTTTCTTT. It translates to CASSKTEGYTEAFF.

CDR3 sequence (DNA): TGTGCCAGCAGTTCCCGGCGGGAGGACACTGAAGCTTTCTTT. Protein: CASSSRREDTEAFF. The rearrangement uses TRBV7-9 and TRBJ1-1; D call uncertain. This CDR3 has 14 residues. The germline CDR1 and CDR2 sequences are SEHNR and FQNEAQ (reference sequence). V lost 6 bases to trimming and J lost 3 bases, with 14 bases between them.

This chain connects TRBV5-6 to TRBJ2-1; the D gene is possibly TRBD1 (6 bases). Germline loops: CDR1 SGHDT, CDR2 YYEEEE. V was clipped by 4 bases and J by 0 bases, with 11 bases between them. The CDR3 consists of 15 residues. In DNA form, the CDR3 reads TGTGCCAGCAGCAGGTTGGACAGCTCCTACAATGAGCAGTTCTTC. This sequence encodes CASSRLDSSYNEQFF.

Of note for this clone: A junction end diverges from the germline sequence, so it may reflect a read error. This chain joins TRBV3-1 (or the pseudogene TRBV3-2) and TRBJ1-2; D might be TRBD1 (6 bases). CDR3 length: 16 amino acids. Germline V gives CDR1 LGHDT, CDR2 YNNKEL (reference sequence). CDR3 bases: TGTGTCAGCAGCCAACGGGGGACACCTACATCCTATGGCTACACCTTC. As protein: CVSSQRGTPTSYGYTF.

This clone came up a few times. V gene TRBV19 combines with J gene TRBJ1-2; no definite D call. The V gene's germline CDR1 is LNHDA and CDR2 SQIVND (reference sequence). The CDR3 covers 15 residues. Trimming stripped 3 bases from V and 2 bases from J, with 13 bases between. CDR3 nucleotides: TGTGCCAGTAGTATTTCTGGCAGTTTAAACTATGGCTACACCTTC. Translated: CASSISGSLNYGYTF.

The CDR3 sequence: CASSYSKHTEAFF. The CDR3 DNA is TGTGCCAGCAGTTACTCGAAACACACTGAAGCTTTCTTT. V and J are TRBV6-2 or TRBV6-3 and TRBJ1-1; D is ambiguous. Germline lookup yields CDR1 MNHEY and CDR2 SVGEGT. The CDR3 extends over 13 amino acids. Trimming took off 0 bases at V and 3 bases at J, with 5 bases between the two ends.

This chain joins TRBV6-2 or TRBV6-3 and TRBJ1-1; 7 bases agree with TRBD1. From germline, CDR1 is MNHEY and CDR2 SVGEGT. The CDR3 is made up of 18 amino acids. V was clipped by 1 base and J by 4 bases; unmatched bases: 15. The CDR3 here is CASSYYTLGGGGGTEAFF. The CDR3 DNA reads as TGTGCCAGCAGTTACTATACTCTGGGAGGGGGCGGCGGCACTGAAGCTTTCTTT.

The CDR3 is CASSLSIFEQYF. Written as DNA, the CDR3 is TGTGCCAGCAGCTTATCTATCTTCGAGCAGTACTTC. V gene TRBV11-3 combines with J gene TRBJ2-7; D not certain. Germline V lookup: CDR1 SGHNT, CDR2 YENEEA. The CDR3 runs 12 residues. Trimming pared 2 bases from V and 6 bases from J, leaving 8 bases between.

The rearrangement uses TRBV5-4 and TRBJ2-1; TRBD2 is a possible D gene (7 bases). The ends were cut back, 8 bases at V and 5 bases at J, with 20 bases in the middle. CDR1 and CDR2 from the germline V gene are SGHNT and YYREEE (reference sequence). This CDR3 spans 15 amino acids. CDR3 loop: CASSRARGGDNEQFF. The CDR3 DNA follows: TGTGCCAGTAGTCGCGCTAGGGGGGGGGACAATGAGCAGTTCTTC.

This rearrangement joins TRBV6-1 to TRBJ1-3; no definite D call. V lost 3 bases and J 7 bases, leaving 16 bases between the germline ends. CDR1 is MNHNS and CDR2 is SASEGT in the germline V gene. The CDR3 is 15 residues long. In DNA form, the CDR3 reads TGTGCCAGCAGTGAGATTCGAGGGTATTCGAACACCATATATTTT. Its translation is CASSEIRGYSNTIYF.

This chain joins TRBV4-3 and TRBJ2-2, with D tentatively TRBD1 or TRBD2 (5 bases each). Germline V gives CDR1 LGHNA, CDR2 YSLEER. V was clipped by 0 bases and J by 3 bases, with 11 bases between them. This CDR3 has 16 residues. The CDR3 region is CASSQEGTIYTGELFF. CDR3 in DNA: TGCGCCAGCAGCCAAGAGGGGACCATATACACCGGGGAGCTGTTTTTT.

The genes are TRBV4-1 and TRBJ2-5; D is possibly TRBD2 (6 bases). Trimming took off 1 base at V and 3 bases at J, with 12 bases between the two ends. Germline lookup yields CDR1 MGHRA and CDR2 YSYEKL. This CDR3 has 15 amino acids. The CDR3 coding sequence is TGCGCCAGCAGCCAAGCCCCTGGGGGGAAAGAGACCCAGTACTTC. This sequence encodes CASSQAPGGKETQYF.

The J gene is TRBJ2-1, the V gene TRBV19; TRBD2 matches at 8 bases. The J segment lost 5 bases and the V segment lost 3 bases, leaving 9 bases of the junction unmatched. This CDR3 has 16 residues. Germline V gives CDR1 LNHDA, CDR2 SQIVND (reference sequence). The CDR3, as DNA: TGTGCCAGTAGTATCATGGCGGGAGGCCTCCACAATGAGCAGTTCTTC. Translation: CASSIMAGGLHNEQFF.

The chain employs TRBV5-5 and TRBJ1-5; weak D call: TRBD1 (5 bases). The CDR3 loop spans 14 amino acids. The V gene lost 5 bases and the J gene lost 5 bases, with 14 bases spanning the gap. The germline V gene encodes CDR1 SGHKS and CDR2 YYEKEE (reference sequence). The CDR3 DNA sequence: TGTGCCAGCAGTTCTCGACAGAATTATCAGCCCCAGCATTTT. This sequence encodes CASSSRQNYQPQHF.

J is TRBJ2-5 and V is TRBV6-5; a possible D gene is TRBD2 (5 bases). The CDR3 runs to 15 residues. The V gene's germline CDR1 is MNHEY and CDR2 SVGAGI. Trimming shortened V by 4 bases and J by 5 bases, and 17 bases separated the two germline ends. CDR3 nucleotides: TGTGCCAGCAGTTCCCCCCGAGGGCCCGGGGAGACCCAGTACTTC. Translation: CASSSPRGPGETQYF.

This clone is a singleton in its sample. This chain links TRBV30 with TRBJ2-7; D is uncertain. V was trimmed by 3 bases and J by 4 bases, leaving 10 bases between them. The germline V gene has CDR1 GTSNPN and CDR2 SVGIG (reference sequence). The CDR3 spans 12 residues. CDR3 nucleotides: TGTGCCTGGAGGGCTGGGGTTTACGAGCAGTACTTC. Protein: CAWRAGVYEQYF.